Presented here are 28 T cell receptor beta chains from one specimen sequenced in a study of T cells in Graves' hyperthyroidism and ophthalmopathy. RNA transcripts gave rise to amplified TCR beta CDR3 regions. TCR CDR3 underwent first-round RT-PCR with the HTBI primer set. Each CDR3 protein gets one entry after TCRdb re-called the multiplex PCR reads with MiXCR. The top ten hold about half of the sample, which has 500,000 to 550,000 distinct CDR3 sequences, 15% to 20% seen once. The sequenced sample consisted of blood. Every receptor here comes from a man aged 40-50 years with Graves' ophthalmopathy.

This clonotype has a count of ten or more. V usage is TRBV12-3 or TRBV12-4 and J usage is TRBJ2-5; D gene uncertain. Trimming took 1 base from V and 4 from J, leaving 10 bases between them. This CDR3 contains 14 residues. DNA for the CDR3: TGTGCCAGCAGTTTAGGGGGTTCTCCAGAGACCCAGTACTTC. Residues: CASSLGGSPETQYF.

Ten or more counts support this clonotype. This CDR3 reads CASSPQMNTEAFF. CDR3 coding DNA: TGTGCCAGCAGCCCCCAGATGAACACTGAAGCTTTCTTT. The chain is built from TRBV6-1 and TRBJ1-1; D is unresolved. V shed 6 bases and J shed 0 bases, with 8 bases lying between them. This CDR3 region has 13 residues. Germline CDR1 reads MNHNS; CDR2 reads SASEGT.

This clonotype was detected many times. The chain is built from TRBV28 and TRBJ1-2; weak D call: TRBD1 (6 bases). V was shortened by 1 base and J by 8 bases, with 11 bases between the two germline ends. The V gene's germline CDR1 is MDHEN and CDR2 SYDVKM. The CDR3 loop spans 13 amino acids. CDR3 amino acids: CASSLLGARGYTF. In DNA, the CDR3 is TGTGCCAGCAGTTTATTGGGGGCGCGAGGCTACACCTTC.

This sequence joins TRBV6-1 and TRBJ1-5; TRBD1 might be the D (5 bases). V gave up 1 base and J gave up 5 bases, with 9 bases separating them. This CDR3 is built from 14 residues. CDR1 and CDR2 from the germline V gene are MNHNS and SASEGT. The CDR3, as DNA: TGTGCCAGCAGTGAAGGGGGGTCAGATCAGCCCCAGCATTTT. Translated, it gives CASSEGGSDQPQHF.

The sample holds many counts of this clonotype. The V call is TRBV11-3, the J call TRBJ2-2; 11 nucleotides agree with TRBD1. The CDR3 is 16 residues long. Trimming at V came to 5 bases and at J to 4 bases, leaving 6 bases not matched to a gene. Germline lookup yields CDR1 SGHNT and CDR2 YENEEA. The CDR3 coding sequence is TGTGCCAGCAGCCGAAGGACAGGGGGCATCACCGGGGAGCTGTTTTTT. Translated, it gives CASSRRTGGITGELFF.

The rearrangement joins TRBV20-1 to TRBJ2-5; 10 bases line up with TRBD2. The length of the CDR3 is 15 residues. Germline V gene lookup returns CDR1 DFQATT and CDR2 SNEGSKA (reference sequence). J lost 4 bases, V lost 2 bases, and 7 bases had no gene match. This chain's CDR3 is CSARRPGTSAETQYF. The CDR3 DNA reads TGCAGTGCTAGACGTCCCGGGACTAGCGCAGAGACCCAGTACTTC.

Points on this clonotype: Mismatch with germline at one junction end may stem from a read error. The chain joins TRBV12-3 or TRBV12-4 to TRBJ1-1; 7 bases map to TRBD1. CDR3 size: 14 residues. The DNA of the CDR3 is TGTGTCAGCAGTTTGGAGGCAGGGGGCACTGAAGCTTTCTTT. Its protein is CVSSLEAGGTEAFF.

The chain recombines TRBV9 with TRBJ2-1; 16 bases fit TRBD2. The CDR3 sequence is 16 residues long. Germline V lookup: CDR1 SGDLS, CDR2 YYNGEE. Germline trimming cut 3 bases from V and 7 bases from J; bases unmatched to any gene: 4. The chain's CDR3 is CASSAGTSGRGNEQFF. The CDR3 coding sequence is TGTGCCAGCAGCGCCGGGACTAGCGGGAGGGGTAATGAGCAGTTCTTC.

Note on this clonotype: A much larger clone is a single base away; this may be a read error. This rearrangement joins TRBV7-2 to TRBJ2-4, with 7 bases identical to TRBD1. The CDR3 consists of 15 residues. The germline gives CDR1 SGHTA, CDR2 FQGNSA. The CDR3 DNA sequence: TGTGCCAGCAGCTTAGAGACAGGGAGACTAAACATTCGGTACTTC. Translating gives CASSLETGRLNIRYF.

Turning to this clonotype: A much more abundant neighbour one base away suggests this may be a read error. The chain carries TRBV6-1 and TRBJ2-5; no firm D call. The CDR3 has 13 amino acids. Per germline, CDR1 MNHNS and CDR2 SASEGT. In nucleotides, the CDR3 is TGTGTCATCGAAGGGCAGCGCCAAGAGACCCAGTACTTC. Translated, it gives CVIEGQRQETQYF.

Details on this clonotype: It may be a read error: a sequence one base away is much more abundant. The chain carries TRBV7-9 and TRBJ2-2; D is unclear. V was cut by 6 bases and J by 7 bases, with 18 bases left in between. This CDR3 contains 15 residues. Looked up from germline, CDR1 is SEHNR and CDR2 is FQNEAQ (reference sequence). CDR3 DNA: TGTGCCAGCAGTACTGCCACCCCGGCTGGCGGGGAGCTGTTTTTT. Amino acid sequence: CASSTATPAGGELFF.

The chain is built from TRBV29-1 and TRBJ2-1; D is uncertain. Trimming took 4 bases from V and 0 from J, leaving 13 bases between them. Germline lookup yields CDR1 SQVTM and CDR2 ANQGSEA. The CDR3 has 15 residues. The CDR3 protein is CSVVLLLSSYNEQFF. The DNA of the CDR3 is TGCAGCGTTGTACTGCTCCTAAGCTCCTACAATGAGCAGTTCTTC.

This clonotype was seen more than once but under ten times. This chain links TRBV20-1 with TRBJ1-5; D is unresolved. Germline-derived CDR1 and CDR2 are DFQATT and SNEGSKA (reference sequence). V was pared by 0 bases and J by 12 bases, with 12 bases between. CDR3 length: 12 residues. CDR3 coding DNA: TGCAGTGCTAGAGATGGTCCCGACGTCCAGCATTTT. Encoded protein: CSARDGPDVQHF.

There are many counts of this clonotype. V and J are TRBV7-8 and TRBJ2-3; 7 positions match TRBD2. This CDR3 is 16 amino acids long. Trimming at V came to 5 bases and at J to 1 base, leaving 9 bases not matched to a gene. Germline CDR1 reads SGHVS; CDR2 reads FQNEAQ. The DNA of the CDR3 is TGTGCCAGCAGCCAACCCCAGCGGGGTCGCACAGATACGCAGTATTTT. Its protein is CASSQPQRGRTDTQYF.

The CDR3 DNA follows: TGTGCCAGCAGCTCAGGACTGGTTAGAGGCACAGATACGCAGTATTTT. This sequence encodes CASSSGLVRGTDTQYF. This chain joins TRBV11-3 and TRBJ2-3, with D tentatively TRBD2 (5 bases). Per the germline V gene, CDR1 is SGHNT and CDR2 is YENEEA. Trimming cost V 4 bases and J 1 base, with 15 bases left between them. CDR3 length: 16 amino acids.

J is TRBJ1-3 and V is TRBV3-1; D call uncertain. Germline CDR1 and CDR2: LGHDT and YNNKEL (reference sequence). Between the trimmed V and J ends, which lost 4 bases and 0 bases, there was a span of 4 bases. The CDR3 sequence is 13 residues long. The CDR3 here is CASSRSSGNTIYF. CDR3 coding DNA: TGTGCCAGCAGCCGCTCCTCTGGAAACACCATATATTTT.

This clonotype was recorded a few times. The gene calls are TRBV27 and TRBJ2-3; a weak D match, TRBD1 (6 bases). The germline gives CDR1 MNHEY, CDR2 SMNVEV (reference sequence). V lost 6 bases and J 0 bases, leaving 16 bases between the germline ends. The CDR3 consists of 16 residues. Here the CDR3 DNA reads TGTGCCAGCAGATACCGGACAGTTTCTAGCACAGATACGCAGTATTTT. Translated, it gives CASRYRTVSSTDTQYF.

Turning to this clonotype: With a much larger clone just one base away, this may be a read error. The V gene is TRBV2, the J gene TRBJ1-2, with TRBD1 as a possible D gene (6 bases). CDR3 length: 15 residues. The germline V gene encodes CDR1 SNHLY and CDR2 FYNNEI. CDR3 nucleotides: TGTGCCAGCAGATCCTCGACAGGCACCATCTATGGCTACAACTTC. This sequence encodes CASRSSTGTIYGYNF.

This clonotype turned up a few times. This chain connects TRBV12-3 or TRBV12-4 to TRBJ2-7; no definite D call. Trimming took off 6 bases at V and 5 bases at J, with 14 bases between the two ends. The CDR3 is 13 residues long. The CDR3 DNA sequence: TGTGCCAGCAGCCTTCTTGGAAACAACGAGCAGTACTTC. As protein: CASSLLGNNEQYF.

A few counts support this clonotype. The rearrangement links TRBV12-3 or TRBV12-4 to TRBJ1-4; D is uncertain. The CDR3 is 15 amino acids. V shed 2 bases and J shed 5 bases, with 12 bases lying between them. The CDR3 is CASSLTSGINEKLFF. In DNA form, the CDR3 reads TGTGCCAGCAGTTTAACGTCGGGAATAAATGAAAAACTGTTTTTT.

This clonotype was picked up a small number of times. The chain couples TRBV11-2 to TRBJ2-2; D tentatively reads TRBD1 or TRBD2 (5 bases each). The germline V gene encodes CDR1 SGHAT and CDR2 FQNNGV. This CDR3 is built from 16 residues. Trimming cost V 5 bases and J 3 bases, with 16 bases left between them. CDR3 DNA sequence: TGTGCCAGCAGCCACAATCCGGGGCCAGACACCGGGGAGCTGTTTTTT. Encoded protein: CASSHNPGPDTGELFF.

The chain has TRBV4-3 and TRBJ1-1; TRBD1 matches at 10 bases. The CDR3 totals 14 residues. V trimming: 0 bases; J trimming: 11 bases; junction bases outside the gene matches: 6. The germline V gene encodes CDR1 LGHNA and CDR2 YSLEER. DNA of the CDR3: TGCGCCAGCAGCCAAGATCAGGGGACAGGGGATGCTTTCTTT. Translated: CASSQDQGTGDAFF.

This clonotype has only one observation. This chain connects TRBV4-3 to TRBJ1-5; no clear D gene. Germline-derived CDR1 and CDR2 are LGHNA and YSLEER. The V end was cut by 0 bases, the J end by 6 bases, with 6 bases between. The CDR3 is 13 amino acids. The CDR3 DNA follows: TGCGCCAGCAGCCAAGATCAACGTCAGCCCCAGCATTTT. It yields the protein CASSQDQRQPQHF.

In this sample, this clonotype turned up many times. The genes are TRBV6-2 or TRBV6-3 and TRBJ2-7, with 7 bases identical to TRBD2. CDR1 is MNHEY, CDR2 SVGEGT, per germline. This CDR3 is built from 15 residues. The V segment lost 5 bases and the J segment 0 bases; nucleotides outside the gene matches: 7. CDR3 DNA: TGTGCCAGCAGTCCCGGGAGGAGGAACTCCTACGAGCAGTACTTC. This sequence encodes CASSPGRRNSYEQYF.

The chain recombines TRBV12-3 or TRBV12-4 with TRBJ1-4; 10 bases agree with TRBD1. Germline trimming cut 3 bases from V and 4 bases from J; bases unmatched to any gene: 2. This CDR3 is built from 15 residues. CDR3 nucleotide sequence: TGTGCCAGCAGTTTCGGACAGGGGGGTAATGAAAAACTGTTTTTT. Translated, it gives CASSFGQGGNEKLFF.

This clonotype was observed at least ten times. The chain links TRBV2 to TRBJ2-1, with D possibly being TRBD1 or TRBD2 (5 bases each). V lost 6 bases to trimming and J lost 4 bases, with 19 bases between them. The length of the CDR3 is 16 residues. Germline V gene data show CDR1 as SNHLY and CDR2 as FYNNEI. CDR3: CASSEEPGPFYNEQFF. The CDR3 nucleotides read TGTGCCAGCAGCGAGGAACCGGGACCCTTTTACAATGAGCAGTTCTTC.

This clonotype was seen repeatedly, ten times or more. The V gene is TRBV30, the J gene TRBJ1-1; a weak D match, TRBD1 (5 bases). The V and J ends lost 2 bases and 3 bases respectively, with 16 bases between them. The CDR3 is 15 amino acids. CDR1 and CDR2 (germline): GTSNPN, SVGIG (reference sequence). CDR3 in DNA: TGTGCCTGGAGTAAAGGGGTCCCGCGGGACACTGAAGCTTTCTTT. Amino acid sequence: CAWSKGVPRDTEAFF.

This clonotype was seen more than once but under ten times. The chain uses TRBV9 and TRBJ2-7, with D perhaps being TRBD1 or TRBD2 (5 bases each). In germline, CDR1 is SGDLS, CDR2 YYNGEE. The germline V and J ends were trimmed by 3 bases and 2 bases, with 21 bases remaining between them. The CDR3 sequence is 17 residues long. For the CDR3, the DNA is TGTGCCAGCAGCGCCCTAAATTGGGGACGCCACACCTACGAGCAGTACTTC. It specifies CASSALNWGRHTYEQYF.